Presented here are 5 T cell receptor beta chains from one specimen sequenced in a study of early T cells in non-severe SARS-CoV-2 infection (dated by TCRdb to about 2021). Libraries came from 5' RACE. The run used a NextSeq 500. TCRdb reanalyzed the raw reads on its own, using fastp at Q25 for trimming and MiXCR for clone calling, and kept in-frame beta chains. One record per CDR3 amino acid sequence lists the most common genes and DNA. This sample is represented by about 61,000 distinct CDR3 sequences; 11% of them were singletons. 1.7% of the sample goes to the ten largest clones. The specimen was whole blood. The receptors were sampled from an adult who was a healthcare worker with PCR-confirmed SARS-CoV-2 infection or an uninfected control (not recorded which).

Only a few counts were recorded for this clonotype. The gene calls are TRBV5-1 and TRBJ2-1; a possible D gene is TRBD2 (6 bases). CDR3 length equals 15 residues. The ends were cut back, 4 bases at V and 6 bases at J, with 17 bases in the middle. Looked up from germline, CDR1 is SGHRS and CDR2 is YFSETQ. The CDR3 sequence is CASSLRDGGANEQFF. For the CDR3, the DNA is TGCGCCAGCAGCCTTCGGGACGGGGGTGCCAATGAGCAGTTCTTC.

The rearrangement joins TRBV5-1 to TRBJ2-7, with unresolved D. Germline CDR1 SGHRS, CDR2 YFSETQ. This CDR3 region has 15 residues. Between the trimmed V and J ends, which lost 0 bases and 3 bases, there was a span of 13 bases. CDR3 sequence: CASSLAPGPLYEQYF. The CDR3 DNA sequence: TGCGCCAGCAGCTTGGCCCCGGGCCCCCTCTACGAGCAGTACTTC.

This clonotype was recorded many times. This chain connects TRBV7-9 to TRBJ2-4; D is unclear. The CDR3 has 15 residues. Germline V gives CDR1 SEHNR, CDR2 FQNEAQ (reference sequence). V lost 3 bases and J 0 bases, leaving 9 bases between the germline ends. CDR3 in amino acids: CASSFSEIAKNIQYF. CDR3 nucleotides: TGTGCCAGCAGCTTTTCAGAAATAGCCAAAAACATTCAGTACTTC.

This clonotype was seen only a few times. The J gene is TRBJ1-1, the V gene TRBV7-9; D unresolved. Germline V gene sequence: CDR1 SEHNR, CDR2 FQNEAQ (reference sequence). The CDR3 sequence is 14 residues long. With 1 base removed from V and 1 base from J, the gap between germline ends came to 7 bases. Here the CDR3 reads CASSLGAANTEAFF. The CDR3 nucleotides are TGTGCCAGCAGCTTAGGCGCGGCGAACACTGAAGCTTTCTTT.

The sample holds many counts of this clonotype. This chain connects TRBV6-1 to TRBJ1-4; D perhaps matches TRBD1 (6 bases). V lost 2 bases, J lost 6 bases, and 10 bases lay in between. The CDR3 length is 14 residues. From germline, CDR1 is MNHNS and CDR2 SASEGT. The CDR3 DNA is TGTGCCAGCAGTGAATGGGGACAACATGAAAAACTGTTTTTT. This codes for CASSEWGQHEKLFF.